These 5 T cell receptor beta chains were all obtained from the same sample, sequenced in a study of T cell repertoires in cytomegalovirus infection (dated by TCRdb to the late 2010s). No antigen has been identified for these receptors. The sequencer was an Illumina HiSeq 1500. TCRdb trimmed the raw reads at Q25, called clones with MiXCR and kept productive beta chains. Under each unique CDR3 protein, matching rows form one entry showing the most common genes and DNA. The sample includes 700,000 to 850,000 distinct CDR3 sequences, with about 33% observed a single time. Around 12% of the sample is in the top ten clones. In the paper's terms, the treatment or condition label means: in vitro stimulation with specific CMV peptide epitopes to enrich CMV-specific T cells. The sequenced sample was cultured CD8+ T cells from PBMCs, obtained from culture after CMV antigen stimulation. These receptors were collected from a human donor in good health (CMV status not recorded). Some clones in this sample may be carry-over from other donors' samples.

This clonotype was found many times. The CDR3 nucleotides read TGTGCCAGCAGCATGGGACAGGGTACCTCCTACGAGCAGTACTTC. Translation gives CASSMGQGTSYEQYF. This chain connects TRBV7-6 to TRBJ2-7; TRBD1 matches at 9 bases. The junction had 5 bases not matched to a gene; V was cut back by 5 bases and J by 0 bases. This CDR3 has 15 residues. Germline V lookup: CDR1 SGHVS, CDR2 FNYEAQ.

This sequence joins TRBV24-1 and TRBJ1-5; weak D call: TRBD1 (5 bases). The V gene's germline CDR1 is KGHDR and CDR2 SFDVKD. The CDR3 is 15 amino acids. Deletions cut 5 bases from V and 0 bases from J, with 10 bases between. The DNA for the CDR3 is TGTGCCACCAGTGTAGGGGAGGATAGCAATCAGCCCCAGCATTTT. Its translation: CATSVGEDSNQPQHF.

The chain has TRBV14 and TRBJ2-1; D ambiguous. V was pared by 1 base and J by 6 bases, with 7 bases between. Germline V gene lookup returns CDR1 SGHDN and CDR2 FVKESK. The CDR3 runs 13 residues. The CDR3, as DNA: TGTGCCAGCAGCCAAGTTCGGGTCAATGAGCAGTTCTTC. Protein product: CASSQVRVNEQFF.

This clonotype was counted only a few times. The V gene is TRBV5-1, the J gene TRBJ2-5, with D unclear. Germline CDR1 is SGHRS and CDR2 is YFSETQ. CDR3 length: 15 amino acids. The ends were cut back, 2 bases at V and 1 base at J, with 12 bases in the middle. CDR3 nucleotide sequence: TGCGCCAGCAGCTTTTGGCAGGTTGTCCAAGAGACCCAGTACTTC. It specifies CASSFWQVVQETQYF.

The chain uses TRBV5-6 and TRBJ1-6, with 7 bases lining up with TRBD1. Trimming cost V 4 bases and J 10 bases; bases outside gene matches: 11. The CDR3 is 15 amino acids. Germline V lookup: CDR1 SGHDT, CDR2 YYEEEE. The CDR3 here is CASSLGYRGQSPLHF. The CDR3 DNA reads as TGTGCCAGCAGCCTGGGGTACAGGGGACAATCACCCCTCCACTTT.